Many counts were recorded for the clone carrying this TCR beta chain. The CDR3 runs to 16 residues. The junction had 13 bases not matched to a gene; V was cut back by 4 bases and J by 7 bases. This sample was included in a study of regulatory T cells in long-lasting Graves disease. Both iRepertoire HTBI primers and Arm-PCR of CDR3 regions were used to build the TCR beta libraries. TCRdb ran MiXCR on the multiplex PCR reads and lists one entry per CDR3 protein. This sample yields 620,000 or so distinct CDR3 sequences, of which roughly 15% are seen a single time; roughly 18% belongs to the top ten. Time point meaning: newly diagnosed GD, antithyroid drugs for less than 3 months. The TCR library was made from RNA extracted from PBMCs. The sample was also reused in another study, on T cells in Graves' hyperthyroidism and ophthalmopathy.

This sequence was found in a woman in her 30s with Graves disease. Sample: peripheral blood mononuclear cells (PBMCs), taken at new diagnosis, from a patient treated with antithyroid drugs. This chain uses TRBV12-3 or TRBV12-4 with TRBJ1-3; 7 bases are shared with TRBD1. The CDR3 nucleotides read TGTGCCAGCAGTTCCACCTTTCGGACAGGCCCGAACACCATATATTTT. Translating gives CASSSTFRTGPNTIYF.